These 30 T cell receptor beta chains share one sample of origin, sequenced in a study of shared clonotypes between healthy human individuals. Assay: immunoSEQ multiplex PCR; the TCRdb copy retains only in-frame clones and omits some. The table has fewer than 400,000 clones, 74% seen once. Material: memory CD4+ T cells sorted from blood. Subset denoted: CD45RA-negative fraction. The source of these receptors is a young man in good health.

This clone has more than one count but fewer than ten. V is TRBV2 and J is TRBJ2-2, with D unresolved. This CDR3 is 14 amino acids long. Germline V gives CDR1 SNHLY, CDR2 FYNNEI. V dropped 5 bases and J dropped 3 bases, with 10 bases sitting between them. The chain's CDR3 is CASSPVGDTGELFF. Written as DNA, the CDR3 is TGTGCCAGCAGTCCTGTTGGTGACACCGGGGAGCTGTTTTTT.

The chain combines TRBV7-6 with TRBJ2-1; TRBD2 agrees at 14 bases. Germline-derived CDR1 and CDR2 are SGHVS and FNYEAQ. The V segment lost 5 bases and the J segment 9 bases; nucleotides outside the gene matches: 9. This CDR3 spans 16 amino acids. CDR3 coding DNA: TGTGCCAGCAGCCCGACCGGGACTAGCGGGAGCGTTGAGCAGTTCTTC. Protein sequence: CASSPTGTSGSVEQFF.

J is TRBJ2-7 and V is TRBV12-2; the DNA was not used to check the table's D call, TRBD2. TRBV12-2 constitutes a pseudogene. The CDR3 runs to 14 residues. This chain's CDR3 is CASRLVRGLREQYF. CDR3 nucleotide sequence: TGTGCAAGTCGCTTAGTTAGGGGACTGCGCGAGCAGTACTTC.

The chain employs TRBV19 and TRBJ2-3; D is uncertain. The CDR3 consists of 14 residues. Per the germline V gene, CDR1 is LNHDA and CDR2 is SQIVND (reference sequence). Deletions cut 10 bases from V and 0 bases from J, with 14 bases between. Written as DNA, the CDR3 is TGTGCCACCAAAAGGGCCCCAAGCACAGATACGCAGTATTTT. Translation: CATKRAPSTDTQYF.

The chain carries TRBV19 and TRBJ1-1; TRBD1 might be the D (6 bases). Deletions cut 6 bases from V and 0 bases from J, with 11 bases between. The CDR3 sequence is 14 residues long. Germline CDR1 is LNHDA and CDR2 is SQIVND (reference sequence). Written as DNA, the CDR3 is TGTGCCAGTAGACCGGGACACCTGAACACTGAAGCTTTCTTT. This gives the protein CASRPGHLNTEAFF. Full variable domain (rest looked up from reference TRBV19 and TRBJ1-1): DGGITQSPKYLFRKEGQNVTLSCEQNLNHDAMYWYRQDPGQGLRLIYYSQIVNDFQKGDIAEGYSVSREKKESFPLTVTSAQKNPTAFYLCASRPGHLNTEAFFGQGTRLTVV.

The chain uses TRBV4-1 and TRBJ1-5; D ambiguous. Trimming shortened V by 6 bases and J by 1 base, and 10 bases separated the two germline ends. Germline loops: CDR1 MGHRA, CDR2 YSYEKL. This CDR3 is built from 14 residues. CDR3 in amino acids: CASRQPGSNQPQHF. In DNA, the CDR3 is TGCGCCAGCAGGCAGCCGGGGAGCAATCAGCCCCAGCATTTT.

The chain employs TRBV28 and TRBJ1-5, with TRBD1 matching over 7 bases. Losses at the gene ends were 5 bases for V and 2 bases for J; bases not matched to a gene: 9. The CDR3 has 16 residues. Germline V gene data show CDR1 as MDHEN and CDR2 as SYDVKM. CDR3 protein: CASSPGQVFRNQPQHF. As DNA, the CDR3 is TGTGCCAGCAGTCCCGGACAGGTCTTCCGCAATCAGCCCCAGCATTTT.

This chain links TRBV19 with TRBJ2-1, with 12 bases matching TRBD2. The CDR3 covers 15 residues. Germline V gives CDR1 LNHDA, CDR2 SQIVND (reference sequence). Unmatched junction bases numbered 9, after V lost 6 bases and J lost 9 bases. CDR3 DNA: TGTGCCAGTAGCTCTATCGGACTAGCGGGACGTGAGCAGTTCTTC. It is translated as CASSSIGLAGREQFF.

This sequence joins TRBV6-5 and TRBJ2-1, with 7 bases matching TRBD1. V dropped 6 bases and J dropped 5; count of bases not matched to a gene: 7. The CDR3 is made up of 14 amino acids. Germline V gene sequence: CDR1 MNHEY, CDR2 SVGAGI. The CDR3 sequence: CASRLDRKDNEQFF. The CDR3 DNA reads TGTGCCAGCAGATTGGACAGGAAAGACAATGAGCAGTTCTTC.

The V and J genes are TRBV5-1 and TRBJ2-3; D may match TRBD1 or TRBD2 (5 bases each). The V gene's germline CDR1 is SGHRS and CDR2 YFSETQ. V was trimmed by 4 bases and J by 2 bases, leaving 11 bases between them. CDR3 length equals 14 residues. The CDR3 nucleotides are TGCGCCAGCAGCCAGGGAGAAACCACAGATACGCAGTATTTT. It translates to CASSQGETTDTQYF.

Written as DNA, the CDR3 is TGTGCCAGCGGGGGTCGATCTGGAAACACCATATATTTT. It is translated as CASGGRSGNTIYF. This chain joins TRBV6-1 and TRBJ1-3, with D possibly matching TRBD1 (5 bases). Germline CDR1 reads MNHNS; CDR2 reads SASEGT. The CDR3 totals 13 residues. Trimming cost V 8 bases and J 1 base, with 9 bases left between them.

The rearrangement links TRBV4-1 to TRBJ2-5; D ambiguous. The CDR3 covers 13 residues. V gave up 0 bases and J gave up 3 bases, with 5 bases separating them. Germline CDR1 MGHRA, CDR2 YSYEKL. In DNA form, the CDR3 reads TGCGCCAGCAGCCAAGATGAGGAAGAGACCCAGTACTTC. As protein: CASSQDEEETQYF.

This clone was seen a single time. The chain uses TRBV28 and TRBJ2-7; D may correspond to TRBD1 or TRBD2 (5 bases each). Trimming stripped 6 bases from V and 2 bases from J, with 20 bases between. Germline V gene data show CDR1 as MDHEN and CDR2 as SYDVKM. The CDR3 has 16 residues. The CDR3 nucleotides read TGTGCCAGCAGCACGGGACCGCTCACTAACACCTACGAGCAGTACTTC. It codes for CASSTGPLTNTYEQYF.

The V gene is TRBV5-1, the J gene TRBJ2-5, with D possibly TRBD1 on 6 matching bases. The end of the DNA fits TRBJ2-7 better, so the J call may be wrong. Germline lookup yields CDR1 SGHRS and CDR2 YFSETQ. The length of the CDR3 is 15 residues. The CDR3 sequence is CASSLVAGGSYEQYF. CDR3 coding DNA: TGCGCCAGCAGCTTGGTAGCTGGGGGCTCGTACGAGCAGTACTTC.

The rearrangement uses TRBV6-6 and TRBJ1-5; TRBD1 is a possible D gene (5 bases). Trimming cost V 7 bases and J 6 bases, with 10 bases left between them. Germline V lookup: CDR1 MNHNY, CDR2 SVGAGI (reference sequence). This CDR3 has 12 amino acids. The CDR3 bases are TGTGCCAGCAAGGGAGGGGCTCAGCCCCAGCATTTT. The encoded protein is CASKGGAQPQHF.

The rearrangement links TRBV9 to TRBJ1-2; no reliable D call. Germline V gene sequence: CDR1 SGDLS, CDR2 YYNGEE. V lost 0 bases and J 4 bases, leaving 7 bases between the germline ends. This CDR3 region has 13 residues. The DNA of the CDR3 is TGTGCCAGCAGCGTAGAGTCGGGCTATGGCTACACCTTC. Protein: CASSVESGYGYTF.

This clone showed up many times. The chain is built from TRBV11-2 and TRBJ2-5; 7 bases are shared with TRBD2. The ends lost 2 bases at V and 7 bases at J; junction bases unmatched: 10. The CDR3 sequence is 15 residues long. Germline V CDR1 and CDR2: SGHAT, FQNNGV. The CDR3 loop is CASSLSGIYGGTQYF. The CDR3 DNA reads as TGTGCCAGCAGCTTAAGCGGGATATATGGAGGGACCCAGTACTTC.

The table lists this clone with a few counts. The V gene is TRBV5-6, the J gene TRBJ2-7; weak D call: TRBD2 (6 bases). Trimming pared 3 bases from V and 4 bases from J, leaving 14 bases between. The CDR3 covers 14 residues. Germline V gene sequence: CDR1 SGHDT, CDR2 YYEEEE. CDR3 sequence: CASSSGVGGYEQYF. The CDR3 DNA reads TGTGCCAGCAGCTCTGGGGTTGGAGGGTACGAGCAGTACTTC.

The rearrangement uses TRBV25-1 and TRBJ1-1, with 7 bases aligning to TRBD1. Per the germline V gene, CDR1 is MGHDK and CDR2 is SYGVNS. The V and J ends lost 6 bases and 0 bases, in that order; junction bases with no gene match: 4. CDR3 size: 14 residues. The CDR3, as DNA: TGTGCCAGCAGCGGGACAGTTATGAACACTGAAGCTTTCTTT. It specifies CASSGTVMNTEAFF.

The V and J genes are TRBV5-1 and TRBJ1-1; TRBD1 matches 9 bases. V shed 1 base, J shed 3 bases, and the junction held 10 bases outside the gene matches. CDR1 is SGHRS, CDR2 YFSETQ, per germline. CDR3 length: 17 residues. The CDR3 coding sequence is TGCGCCAGCAGCTTGTACGGGACAGGGTATGGGGACACTGAAGCTTTCTTT. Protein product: CASSLYGTGYGDTEAFF.

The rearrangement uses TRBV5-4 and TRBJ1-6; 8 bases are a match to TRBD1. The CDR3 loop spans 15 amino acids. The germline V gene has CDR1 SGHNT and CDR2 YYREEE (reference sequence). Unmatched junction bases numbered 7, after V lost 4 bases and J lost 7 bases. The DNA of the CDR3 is TGTGCCAGCAGCCCTGAGACAGGGGTAAATTCACCCCTCCACTTT. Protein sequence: CASSPETGVNSPLHF.

In DNA form, the CDR3 reads TGTGCCAGCAGTGAAACTAGCGGGAGGGAAGTTTGGACCCAGTACTTC. Protein: CASSETSGREVWTQYF. The chain carries TRBV25-1 and TRBJ2-5; 13 bases align to TRBD2. Unmatched junction bases numbered 7, after V lost 2 bases and J lost 7 bases. The CDR3 has 16 residues. Germline assignment: CDR1 MGHDK and CDR2 SYGVNS.

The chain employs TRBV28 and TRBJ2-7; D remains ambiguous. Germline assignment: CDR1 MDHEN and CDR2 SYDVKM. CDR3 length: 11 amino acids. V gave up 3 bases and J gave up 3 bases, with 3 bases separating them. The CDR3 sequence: CASSFVYEQYF. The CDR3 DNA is TGTGCCAGCAGTTTCGTCTACGAGCAGTACTTC.

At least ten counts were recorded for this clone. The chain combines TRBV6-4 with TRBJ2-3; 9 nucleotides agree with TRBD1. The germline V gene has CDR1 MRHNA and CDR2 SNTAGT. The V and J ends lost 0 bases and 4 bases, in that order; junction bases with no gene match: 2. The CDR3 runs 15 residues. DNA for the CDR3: TGTGCCAGCAGTGACTCAACAGGGGGCCCAGATACGCAGTATTTT. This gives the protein CASSDSTGGPDTQYF.

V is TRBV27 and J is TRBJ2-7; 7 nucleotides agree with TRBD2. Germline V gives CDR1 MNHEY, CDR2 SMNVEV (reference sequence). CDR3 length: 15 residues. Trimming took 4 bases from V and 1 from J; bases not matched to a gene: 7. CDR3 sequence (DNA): TGTGCCAGCAGTTATAAAGGACTAGGGTCCTACGAGCAGTACTTC. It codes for CASSYKGLGSYEQYF.

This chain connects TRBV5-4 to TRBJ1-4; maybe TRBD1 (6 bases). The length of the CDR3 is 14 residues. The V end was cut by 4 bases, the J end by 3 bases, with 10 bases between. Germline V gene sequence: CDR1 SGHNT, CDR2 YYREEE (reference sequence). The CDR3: CASSRQVANEKLFF. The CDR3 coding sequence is TGTGCCAGCAGCCGACAGGTAGCTAATGAAAAACTGTTTTTT.

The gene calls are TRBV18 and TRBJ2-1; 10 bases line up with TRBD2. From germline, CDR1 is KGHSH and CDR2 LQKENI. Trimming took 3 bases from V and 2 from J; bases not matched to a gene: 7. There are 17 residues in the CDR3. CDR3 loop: CASSPFSGRTTYNEQFF. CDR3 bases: TGTGCCAGCTCACCCTTTAGCGGGAGGACAACCTACAATGAGCAGTTCTTC.

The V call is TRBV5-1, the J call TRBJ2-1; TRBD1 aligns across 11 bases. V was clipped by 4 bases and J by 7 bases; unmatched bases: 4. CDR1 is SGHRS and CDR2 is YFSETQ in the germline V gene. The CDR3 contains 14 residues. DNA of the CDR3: TGCGCCAGCAGCGAAGGGACAGGGGGAAATGAGCAGTTCTTC. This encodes CASSEGTGGNEQFF. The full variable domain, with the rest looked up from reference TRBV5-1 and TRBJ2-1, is KAGVTQTPRYLIKTRGQQVTLSCSPISGHRSVSWYQQTPGQGLQFLFEYFSETQRNKGNFPGRFSGRQFSNSRSEMNVSTLELGDSALYLCASSEGTGGNEQFFGPGTRLTVL.

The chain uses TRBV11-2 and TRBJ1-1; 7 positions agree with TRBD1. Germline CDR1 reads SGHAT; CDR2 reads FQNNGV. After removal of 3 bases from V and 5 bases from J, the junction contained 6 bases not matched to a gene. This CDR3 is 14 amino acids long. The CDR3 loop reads CASSFLQGSTEAFF. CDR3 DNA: TGTGCCAGCAGCTTCCTACAGGGGTCGACTGAAGCTTTCTTT.

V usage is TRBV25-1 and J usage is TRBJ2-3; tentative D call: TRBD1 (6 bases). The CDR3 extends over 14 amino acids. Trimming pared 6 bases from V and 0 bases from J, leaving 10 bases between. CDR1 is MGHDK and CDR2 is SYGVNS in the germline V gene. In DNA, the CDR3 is TGTGCCAGCAGGGGACACGCTAGCACAGATACGCAGTATTTT. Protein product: CASRGHASTDTQYF. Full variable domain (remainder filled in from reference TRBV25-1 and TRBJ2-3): EADIYQTPRYLVIGTGKKITLECSQTMGHDKMYWYQQDPGMELHLIHYSYGVNSTEKGDLSSESTVSRIRTEHFPLTLESARPSHTSQYLCASRGHASTDTQYFGPGTRLTVL.